The text below deals with one TCR beta chain. The target antigen is unknown. Other DNA sequences of this sample code for an identical CDR3. These data originate in a study of cytomegalovirus exposure and HLA in healthy donors. Study details: An earlier analysis found 117 million unique TCR beta sequences from about 190 million T cells.

Though probably carrying unrecorded immune exposures, donors were nominally healthy at sampling. The germline V gene has CDR1 SGHAT and CDR2 FQNNGV. The CDR3 runs to 16 residues. V gave up 1 base and J gave up 5 bases, with 14 bases separating them. The study ran its PCR with 60 Vbeta and 13 Jbeta primers. Sequenced by immunoSEQ multiplex PCR; TCRdb stores in-frame clones only, minus some. The data show some 120,000 clones, with roughly four fifths seen just once and about 11% held by the top ten. Study outcomes and limitations: At a 0.05 false discovery rate, a later analysis found 16,951 TCR beta sequences to be associated with HLA alleles. In a later analysis, V- and J-gene trimming of beta chains associated with a DCLRE1C missense variant, replicated independently.

The sample comprised PBMCs. The TCR originated in a male donor in good health and CMV-seropositive. The gene calls are TRBV11-2 and TRBJ2-2; tentatively, D is TRBD2 (5 bases). As DNA, the CDR3 is TGTGCCAGCAGCTTAGTATCGGCGGGCGGGACCGGGGAGCTGTTTTTT. Its protein product is CASSLVSAGGTGELFF.